This is a list of T cell receptor beta chains from one sample in a study of blood T cell repertoires in COVID-19. The protocol was immunoSEQ multiplex PCR, while the TCRdb copy is restricted to in-frame clones and leaves out a portion. The repertoire holds about 260,000 clones, with 88% as singletons. The material sequenced was peripheral blood. The source is a young woman with COVID-19, enrolled during active disease. Each CDR3 is given with its conserved first and last residue. The D gene is left open where the match is weak. The size field is filled for only some rows; it gives once, few, many or a size class.

d_gene	abundance	v_gene	j_gene	CDR3aa	CDR3nt
.	.	TRBV11-3	TRBJ2-5	CASSLNSQETQYF	TGTGCCAGCAGCTTAAACAGTCAAGAGACCCAGTACTTC
TRBD2	.	TRBV7-2	TRBJ2-7	CASSSLAGPGEQYF	TGTGCCAGCAGCTCACTAGCGGGGCCGGGGGAGCAGTACTTC
TRBD2	.	TRBV19	TRBJ2-5	CASSIGLAGGETQYF	TGTGCCAGTAGTATCGGACTAGCGGGAGGAGAGACCCAGTACTTC
TRBD2	once	TRBV10-1	TRBJ2-6	CASSGLAVSGANVLTF	TGCGCCAGCAGCGGACTAGCGGTTTCTGGGGCCAACGTCCTGACTTTC
.	.	TRBV7-6	TRBJ1-5	CASSSGTGGRPQHF	TGTGCCAGCAGCTCCGGGACGGGGGGTCGGCCCCAGCATTTT
.	.	TRBV6-5	TRBJ2-6	CASSYGPGEANVLTF	TGTGCCAGCAGTTACGGCCCCGGGGAAGCCAACGTCCTGACTTTC
TRBD2	.	TRBV6-5	TRBJ2-4	CASSLRLALAKNIQYF	TGTGCCAGCAGTTTAAGACTAGCGTTAGCCAAAAACATTCAGTACTTC
.	.	TRBV3-1/TRBV3-2	TRBJ2-7	CASSQDLVRQIDYYGGYEQYF	TGTGCCAGCAGCCAAGATCTTGTACGGCAGATCGATTACTACGGAGGCTACGAGCAGTACTTC
TRBD2	.	TRBV19	TRBJ2-4	CASKRGGRTFGKNIQYF	TGTGCCAGTAAAAGGGGCGGGAGGACCTTTGGCAAAAACATTCAGTACTTC
.	.	TRBV5-1	TRBJ2-7	CASSLAGLNSYEQYF	TGCGCCAGCAGCTTGGCCGGACTGAACTCCTACGAGCAGTACTTC
TRBD1	.	TRBV27	TRBJ1-6	CASSRQGGIGAPLHF	TGTGCCAGCAGTCGGCAGGGGGGTATTGGTGCACCCCTCCACTTT
.	.	TRBV19	TRBJ1-4	CASSPRRSTNEKLFF	TGTGCCAGTAGTCCTCGGAGGTCAACTAATGAAAAACTGTTTTTT
TRBD2	.	TRBV29-1	TRBJ2-7	CSVGLAGGHEQYF	TGCAGCGTTGGGCTCGCGGGAGGCCACGAGCAGTACTTC
TRBD2	.	TRBV6-6	TRBJ2-1	CASSYRGDQYNEQFF	TGTGCCAGCAGTTATCGGGGGGACCAGTACAATGAGCAGTTCTTC
.	.	TRBV19	TRBJ1-3	CASSISAGSGNTIYF	TGTGCCAGTAGTATATCGGCCGGGTCTGGAAACACCATATATTTT
TRBD1	.	TRBV25-1	TRBJ1-4	CASTPLTGTGVEKLFF	TGTGCCAGCACCCCCCTAACCGGGACAGGGGTTGAAAAACTGTTTTTT
.	.	TRBV6-5	TRBJ2-7	CASRGWGRGSYEQYF	TGTGCCAGCAGGGGATGGGGGAGGGGGTCTTACGAGCAGTACTTC
TRBD1	.	TRBV5-1	TRBJ2-5	CASSLDGGQGETQYF	TGCGCCAGCAGCTTGGACGGCGGACAGGGCGAGACCCAGTACTTC
.	.	TRBV6-2/TRBV6-3	TRBJ2-7	CASSLQTYEQYF	TGTGCCAGCAGTTTACAAACCTACGAGCAGTACTTC
TRBD1	.	TRBV15	TRBJ1-3	CATRDSYSGNTIYF	TGTGCCACCCGGGACAGCTACTCTGGAAACACCATATATTTT
TRBD2	.	TRBV5-3	TRBJ2-1	CARSLVFGTRGNEQFF	TGTGCCAGAAGCTTGGTATTCGGGACTAGGGGGAATGAGCAGTTCTTC
TRBD2	.	TRBV9	TRBJ2-7	CASSVPLGTSGPYEQYF	TGTGCCAGCAGCGTACCCTTGGGGACTAGCGGACCCTACGAGCAGTACTTC
.	.	TRBV7-2	TRBJ2-3	CASSPPAWERADTQYF	TGTGCCAGCAGCCCCCCCGCCTGGGAGAGGGCAGATACGCAGTATTTT
.	.	TRBV6-4	TRBJ2-5	CASSDRGKTQYF	TGTGCCAGCAGTGACAGGGGAAAGACCCAGTACTTC
.	.	TRBV18	TRBJ1-1	CASSPRSDLERGAFF	TGTGCCAGCTCACCACGCTCTGACCTCGAGAGAGGAGCTTTCTTT
.	.	TRBV4-1	TRBJ2-7	CASSLLQGSYEQYF	TGCGCCAGCAGCTTACTACAAGGCTCCTACGAGCAGTACTTC
.	.	TRBV2	TRBJ1-1	CASNRDMNTEAFF	TGTGCCAGCAACCGGGACATGAACACTGAAGCTTTCTTT
.	.	TRBV6-2/TRBV6-3	TRBJ2-1	CASSRPISEYNEQFF	TGTGCCAGCAGTCGCCCGATATCCGAGTACAATGAGCAGTTCTTC